The sequence of this TCR beta chain was determined in a study of T cell responses to AZD1222 COVID-19 vaccine (TCRdb year 2021). Regarding the research as a whole: TCR sequencing covered roughly 230 trial participants: about 210 given two doses of AZD1222 and 26 given two doses of MenACWY control vaccine. Trial participants were enrolled by age into 18-55, 56-69 and 70-plus year subgroups, with approximately 150, 30 and 60 TCR-sequenced participants respectively. The full study reports these points: The 56-69-year group was small, and its depth increase did not reach significance, likely because of low power. Conclusions about previously exposed vaccinees are limited, since just five or six AZD1222 recipients were seropositive for SARS-CoV-2 at baseline. Nearly half of unique spike-specific TCRs reportedly recognized epitopes outside regions mutated in the B.1.351 and B.1.1.7 variants. CD4 TCRs associated with the vaccine covered the entire spike protein, and the dominant responses were in regions 160-218 and 743-854. After two AZD1222 doses, spike-specific TCR breadth and depth were significantly higher than at day 0 and than in MenACWY recipients. Because no samples from the day 14 peak response were available, repertoires could be characterized only after the peak T cell response. Participants were mostly white British and included more females than males, and it was suggested by the authors that clonal diversity may have been underestimated.

The sample's time point label, decoded: about 28 days (+/-7) after the second vaccine dose. Because spike-specific TCR depth and breadth did not differ between the two schedules, AZD1222 recipients who got a second dose at roughly 4 weeks were pooled with those who got a second dose at roughly 12 weeks. Vaccinee samples came from UK trials COV001 and COV002, including a single-blind randomized controlled phase 2/3 trial of AZD1222 (ChAdOx1 nCoV-19) in healthy adults. Trial participant PBMC samples were collected at day 0 and day 28 after the second dose for TCRbeta chain sequencing. According to the germline V gene, CDR1 reads WSHSY and CDR2 reads SAAADI. Relative to germline, V is 7 bases shorter and J is 2 bases shorter, with 14 bases between their ends. The CDR3 contains 14 residues, cysteine and phenylalanine counted. Only CDR3 DNA remains: 42 bases, in frame from the first base. The CDR3 regions of human TCRbeta chains were analyzed by immunosequencing. The authors' pipeline ran thus. Repertoire TCRs were matched against a reference library of SARS-CoV-2-specific TCRs generated with the MIRA antigen-specificity platform. Breadth meant the fraction of unique TCRs that were SARS-CoV-2-associated, whereas depth meant the fraction of total T cells that were SARS-CoV-2-associated. Each spike-specific TCR was assigned to its reactive spike region and to a CD4 or CD8 class using the MIRA data. Log10-transformed breadth and depth values were compared by one-way ANOVA with Sidak's multiple comparisons tests. In TCRdb, the immuneACCESS table is reduced to in-frame sequences with V and J assigned. These tables do not hold every clone; where another copy was compared, an unresolved V gene accounts for under half, and the others remain unexplained. The D gene and trimming were derived from the DNA, and the V and J assignments and clone size from that table. The sample table lists roughly 100,000 clones, about four fifths of them with a count of one. 13% to 15% of the sample lies in the top ten.

This clone appeared a few times. No antigen is known for it. Qualities for individual bases were not recorded, and no much larger clone is one base off. The chain joins TRBV10-2 to TRBJ2-5, and the D gene may be TRBD2, 5 bases matching. This clonotype was sampled from an adult who received the AZD1222 COVID-19 vaccine. Sample: peripheral blood, taken 28 days after the second AZD1222 dose. The nucleotides are TGCGCCAGCACTGGGCGGGCCCATCAAGAGACCCAGTACTTC. This translates into CASTGRAHQETQYF.